Below, 22 T cell receptor beta chains from the same sample are listed, as sequenced in a study of cytomegalovirus exposure and HLA in healthy donors. 13 Jbeta primers and 60 Vbeta primers were used for the PCR. Clones were sequenced by immunoSEQ multiplex PCR, and TCRdb holds only the in-frame ones, with some missing. The sample lists 90,000 to 150,000 clones, nearly 80% occurring once. Specimen: PBMCs. The origin of the receptors is a woman in her twenties or thirties in good health and CMV-seropositive.

The chain employs TRBV5-4 and TRBJ2-7, with 8 bases aligning to TRBD2. The CDR3 covers 15 residues. Germline loops: CDR1 SGHNT, CDR2 YYREEE (reference sequence). The ends lost 4 bases at V and 1 base at J; junction bases unmatched: 7. The CDR3 sequence is CASSRRVAGSYEQYF. For the CDR3, the DNA is TGTGCCAGCAGCCGACGAGTAGCGGGGTCCTACGAGCAGTACTTC.

This sequence joins TRBV2 and TRBJ2-1, with 7 bases identical to TRBD1. The ends lost 9 bases at V and 2 bases at J; junction bases unmatched: 4. This CDR3 has 13 amino acids. The germline gives CDR1 SNHLY, CDR2 FYNNEI. The CDR3 spells CASTGTAYNEQFF. CDR3 nucleotide sequence: TGTGCCAGTACCGGGACAGCCTACAATGAGCAGTTCTTC.

Only one count was recorded for this clone. The chain joins TRBV7-2 to TRBJ2-7, with 7 bases that match TRBD1. CDR3 length: 16 amino acids. V dropped 5 bases and J dropped 0; count of bases not matched to a gene: 10. Germline loops: CDR1 SGHTA, CDR2 FQGNSA. CDR3 in DNA: TGTGCCAGCAGCCTCACGTCCGGGACAGTCTCCTACGAGCAGTACTTC. Its protein is CASSLTSGTVSYEQYF. Full variable domain (rest looked up from reference TRBV7-2 and TRBJ2-7): GAGVSQSPSNKVTEKGKDVELRCDPISGHTALYWYRQSLGQGLEFLIYFQGNSAPDKSGLPSDRFSAERTGGSVSTLTIQRTQQEDSAVYLCASSLTSGTVSYEQYFGPGTRLTVT.

This clone has only a few counts. The genes are TRBV9 and TRBJ2-2; 11 bases map to TRBD2. Germline V gene lookup returns CDR1 SGDLS and CDR2 YYNGEE. J was trimmed by 7 bases and V by 0 bases; bases with no gene match: 5. This CDR3 spans 16 amino acids. The CDR3 region has the DNA TGTGCCAGCAGCGTAGATAGCGGGGGGGGACTCGGGGAGCTGTTTTTT. Translated, it gives CASSVDSGGGLGELFF.

The V call is TRBV28, the J call TRBJ1-6; perhaps TRBD1 as D (6 bases). The CDR3 consists of 13 residues. CDR1 is MDHEN, CDR2 SYDVKM, per germline. Trimming shortened V by 9 bases and J by 9 bases, and 15 bases separated the two germline ends. CDR3 DNA sequence: TGTGCCAGTAATCAGGGGCTTGGTTCACCCCTCCACTTT. This sequence encodes CASNQGLGSPLHF.

The J gene is TRBJ1-6, the V gene TRBV19; D may be TRBD1 (6 bases). This CDR3 is 14 amino acids long. V was shortened by 5 bases and J by 10 bases, with 15 bases between the two germline ends. In germline, CDR1 is LNHDA, CDR2 SQIVND (reference sequence). The CDR3 region is CASSARGEGSPLHF. DNA of the CDR3: TGTGCCAGTAGTGCCAGGGGTGAGGGCTCACCCCTCCACTTT. The complete variable domain, with remaining parts taken from reference TRBV19 and TRBJ1-6, reads DGGITQSPKYLFRKEGQNVTLSCEQNLNHDAMYWYRQDPGQGLRLIYYSQIVNDFQKGDIAEGYSVSREKKESFPLTVTSAQKNPTAFYLCASSARGEGSPLHFGNGTRLTVT.

The chain links TRBV2 to TRBJ2-7; D not certain. Between the trimmed V and J ends, which lost 4 bases and 7 bases, there was a span of 8 bases. CDR3 size: 11 residues. The germline CDR1 and CDR2 sequences are SNHLY and FYNNEI. The CDR3 nucleotides are TGTGCCAGCAGTGGTTATAAAGAGCAGTACTTC. Encoded protein: CASSGYKEQYF.

V is TRBV21-1 and J is TRBJ2-2; the D call of TRBD1 is as the table states it, not checked on the DNA. TRBV21-1 is a pseudogene segment. CDR3 length equals 17 residues. CDR3 loop: CASSSEWDSWGTGELFF. The CDR3 DNA sequence: TGTGCCAGCAGCTCGGAATGGGACAGCTGGGGGACCGGGGAGCTGTTTTTT.

The rearrangement joins TRBV2 to TRBJ2-7; possibly TRBD1 for D (5 bases). Trimming took 3 bases from V and 7 from J, leaving 13 bases between them. This CDR3 contains 13 residues. Germline loops: CDR1 SNHLY, CDR2 FYNNEI. The CDR3 DNA is TGTGCCAGCAGTGAGGGTGAGGCAGGGGAGCAGTACTTC. Protein: CASSEGEAGEQYF. Supplemented by reference TRBV2 and TRBJ2-7, the full variable domain reads EPEVTQTPSHQVTQMGQEVILRCVPISNHLYFYWYRQILGQKVEFLVSFYNNEISEKSEIFDDQFSVERPDGSNFTLKIRSTKLEDSAMYFCASSEGEAGEQYFGPGTRLTVT.

This chain links TRBV19 with TRBJ1-2; TRBD1 matches 9 bases. Germline V gene data show CDR1 as LNHDA and CDR2 as SQIVND (reference sequence). V was pared by 4 bases and J by 5 bases, with 11 bases of the junction left unmatched. This CDR3 has 16 amino acids. The CDR3 region is CASSTRDRAVLYGYTF. In DNA, the CDR3 is TGTGCCAGTAGTACCCGGGACAGGGCTGTCTTGTATGGCTACACCTTC.

The chain uses TRBV19 and TRBJ2-4; TRBD1 matches 8 bases. The CDR3 extends over 16 amino acids. The V and J ends lost 0 bases and 6 bases, in that order; junction bases with no gene match: 7. The germline CDR1 and CDR2 sequences are LNHDA and SQIVND (reference sequence). CDR3 region: CASSIDTGQGLNIQYF. As DNA, the CDR3 is TGTGCCAGTAGTATAGATACCGGACAGGGCCTAAACATTCAGTACTTC.

The rearrangement joins TRBV7-8 to TRBJ2-7; unclear D gene. The germline V gene has CDR1 SGHVS and CDR2 FQNEAQ. There are 15 residues in the CDR3. With 5 bases removed from V and 1 base from J, the gap between germline ends came to 15 bases. The DNA for the CDR3 is TGTGCCAGCAGCCCCCCCCCTGGGCAGTCCTACGAGCAGTACTTC. This codes for CASSPPPGQSYEQYF.

The CDR3 DNA reads as TGTGCCAGCAGCAGTACAGGGATCCAGGCTGGCTACACCTTC. Translated, it gives CASSSTGIQAGYTF. The chain carries TRBV7-9 and TRBJ1-2, with D possibly TRBD1 on 6 matching bases. The V end was cut by 5 bases, the J end by 7 bases, with 17 bases between. This CDR3 region has 14 residues. Germline assignment: CDR1 SEHNR and CDR2 FQNEAQ (reference sequence). The full variable domain, completed using reference TRBV7-9 and TRBJ1-2, is DTGVSQNPRHKITKRGQNVTFRCDPISEHNRLYWYRQTLGQGPEFLTYFQNEAQLEKSRLLSDRFSAERPKGSFSTLEIQRTEQGDSAMYLCASSSTGIQAGYTFGSGTRLTVV.

Details on this clone: One end of the junction does not line up with germline, which may come from a read error. At the DNA level, this CDR3 is encoded by other sequences in the same sample as well. The V gene is TRBV4-1, the J gene TRBJ1-1; D is uncertain. This CDR3 region has 14 residues. CDR1 is MGHRA, CDR2 YSYEKL, per germline. CDR3 coding DNA: TGCGCCAGCAGCCACAGCGGGATAAACACTGAAGCCTTCTTT. It codes for CASSHSGINTEAFF.

The chain couples TRBV5-4 to TRBJ2-7; tentatively, D is TRBD2 (7 bases). CDR1 is SGHNT and CDR2 is YYREEE in the germline V gene (reference sequence). V shed 4 bases and J shed 0 bases, with 14 bases lying between them. The CDR3 is 15 amino acids. The CDR3 sequence: CASSIGGASSYEQYF. The CDR3 bases are TGTGCCAGCAGCATTGGGGGGGCCTCCTCCTACGAGCAGTACTTC.

J is TRBJ2-5 and V is TRBV18; TRBD1 matches 9 bases. In germline, CDR1 is KGHSH, CDR2 LQKENI. The CDR3 consists of 15 residues. V shed 3 bases, J shed 1 base, and the junction held 3 bases outside the gene matches. The CDR3 DNA is TGTGCCAGCTCACCGCGGACAGGGGCCCAAGAGACCCAGTACTTC. The encoded protein is CASSPRTGAQETQYF.

This clone was counted a few times. V usage is TRBV9 and J usage is TRBJ2-5; a weak D match, TRBD2 (6 bases). With 2 bases removed from V and 4 bases from J, the gap between germline ends came to 12 bases. The germline V gene encodes CDR1 SGDLS and CDR2 YYNGEE. This CDR3 region has 14 residues. The CDR3 region has the DNA TGTGCCAGCAGCGTGGGGGGAGTTGGAGAGACCCAGTACTTC. Translation gives CASSVGGVGETQYF.

A note on this clone: A junction boundary mismatches the germline segment, possibly from a read error. The chain recombines TRBV9 with TRBJ2-7; 8 positions match TRBD1. The germline V gene has CDR1 SGDLS and CDR2 YYNGEE. The CDR3 totals 15 residues. CDR3 sequence: CASNVHGQGPYEQYF. The DNA of the CDR3 is TGTGCCAGCAACGTACACGGACAGGGTCCCTACGAGCAGTACTTC.

The genes are TRBV6-5 and TRBJ1-2; TRBD1 aligns across 7 bases. The V gene's germline CDR1 is MNHEY and CDR2 SVGAGI. The CDR3 loop spans 15 amino acids. V dropped 5 bases and J dropped 4; count of bases not matched to a gene: 10. The CDR3 coding sequence is TGTGCCAGCAGTCGGGACAGAAATTTAATCTATGGCTACACCTTC. It yields the protein CASSRDRNLIYGYTF.

The chain employs TRBV5-6 and TRBJ1-4; D gene unclear. Germline V gives CDR1 SGHDT, CDR2 YYEEEE. The CDR3 length is 15 residues. V gave up 4 bases and J gave up 14 bases, with 24 bases separating them. The CDR3 DNA follows: TGTGCCAGCAGCCGATACAGTGCCCCCAGTTTCCGTCTGTTTTTT. This sequence encodes CASSRYSAPSFRLFF.

The chain combines TRBV11-2 with TRBJ2-7; 11 bases are shared with TRBD1. The CDR3 extends over 17 amino acids. Trimming took 3 bases from V and 2 from J; bases not matched to a gene: 9. Looked up from germline, CDR1 is SGHAT and CDR2 is FQNNGV. CDR3 residues: CASSLGTGGQPTYEQYF. Here the CDR3 DNA reads TGTGCCAGCAGCTTGGGGACAGGGGGGCAGCCCACCTACGAGCAGTACTTC.

The chain joins TRBV5-1 to TRBJ1-4, with no clear D. The germline CDR1 and CDR2 sequences are SGHRS and YFSETQ. The CDR3 extends over 14 amino acids. V lost 1 base to trimming and J lost 6 bases, with 10 bases between them. This CDR3 is CASSLSGIDEKLFF. CDR3 sequence (DNA): TGCGCCAGCAGCTTGTCGGGGATTGATGAAAAACTGTTTTTT.